A single TCR beta chain is shown here with its context. The V gene end was trimmed by 7 bases and the J gene end by 2 bases; junction bases not matched to a gene: 7. Germline CDR1 and CDR2: MNHEY and SVGAGI. The CDR3 has 15 amino acids. This entry belongs to a study of blood T cell repertoires in COVID-19. The method was immunoSEQ multiplex PCR; TCRdb's version includes in-frame clones alone and lacks a portion of them. The sample includes 200,000 to 250,000 clones, almost 90% of them seen just once. The sample was peripheral blood. This TCR came from a man in his late teens or twenties with active or convalescent COVID-19. V and J are TRBV6-5 and TRBJ2-3, with 9 bases that match TRBD2. CDR3 sequence reads: CASIVAGGSTDTQYF. The CDR3 coding sequence is TGTGCCAGCATCGTCGCGGGAGGGTCCACAGATACGCAGTATTTT.